This TCR beta chain was recorded in a study of T cells in Graves' hyperthyroidism and ophthalmopathy. Germline lookup yields CDR1 DFQATT and CDR2 SNEGSKA (reference sequence). CDR3 size: 15 residues. V lost 1 base and J lost 1, with 13 bases in between. Regions amplified from RNA transcripts were the TCR beta CDR3 regions. An initial round of RT-PCR targeting the TCR CDR3 relied on the HTBI primer set. Using its own MiXCR run on the multiplex PCR reads, TCRdb lists one record per CDR3 protein. The top ten hold 15% to 20% of the sample, which has 500,000 or so distinct CDR3 sequences, 15% to 20% seen once.

This sequence joins TRBV20-1 and TRBJ1-2; D ambiguous. The sequencing sample was made of blood. This receptor was taken from a woman in her late teens or twenties with Graves' ophthalmopathy. This CDR3 is CSARGESRSNYGYTF. The CDR3 nucleotides are TGCAGTGCTAGAGGGGAGAGCAGGAGTAACTATGGCTACACCTTC.